This TCR beta chain was found in a study of naive and memory T cell subsets. An oligonucleotide containing a UMI was ligated to the 3' end of TCR cDNA. Ligated cDNA underwent four rounds of PCR with nested alpha and beta constant region primers and SP2. Using its own MiXCR run on the 5' RACE reads, TCRdb lists one record per CDR3 protein. The data hold approximately 49,000 distinct CDR3 sequences, with approximately 4.5% observed a single time. This clonotype was observed at least ten times. The germline V and J ends were trimmed by 4 bases and 8 bases, with 13 bases remaining between them. Looked up from germline, CDR1 is SGHTA and CDR2 is FQGTGA. The CDR3 has 13 residues.

This rearrangement joins TRBV7-3 to TRBJ2-3; D gene unclear. The TCR was taken from a female donor in good health. The CDR3 DNA sequence: TGTGCCAGCAGCTCGGACGATCGGGTTACGCAGTATTTT. This codes for CASSSDDRVTQYF.